This T cell receptor beta chain was captured by sequencing in a study of graft-versus-host responses after intestinal transplantation. Study summary: Multivisceral, liver-intestinal, or isolated intestinal grafts went to recipients. After anti-thymocyte globulin induction, recipients took tacrolimus and steroids for roughly three years.

The CDR3 spans 14 residues. Trimming took 5 bases from V and 4 from J; bases not matched to a gene: 4. Germline V gene sequence: CDR1 SNHLY, CDR2 FYNNEI. Sequenced by immunoSEQ multiplex PCR; TCRdb stores in-frame clones only, minus some. The repertoire consists of about 20,000 clones, with approximately 89% occurring once and the leading ten covering about a tenth. Study outcomes and limitations: Marrow from the recipient contained GvH clones, some of which had appeared first in ileum or blood. Patients with graft-donor T cell macrochimerism had high graft-versus-host to host-versus-graft clonal ratios in allografts.

As regards this clone: The antigen is undetermined.

The receptor was derived from a human patient who received an intestinal transplant, so some T cells may come from the graft donor. Sequenced here: PBMCs, sampled about 230 days after intestinal transplant. The chain has TRBV2 and TRBJ2-2, with TRBD1 identical over 7 bases. In DNA, the CDR3 is TGTGCCAGCAGTCGTCAGGGGGTCACCGGGGAGCTGTTTTTT. It encodes CASSRQGVTGELFF.